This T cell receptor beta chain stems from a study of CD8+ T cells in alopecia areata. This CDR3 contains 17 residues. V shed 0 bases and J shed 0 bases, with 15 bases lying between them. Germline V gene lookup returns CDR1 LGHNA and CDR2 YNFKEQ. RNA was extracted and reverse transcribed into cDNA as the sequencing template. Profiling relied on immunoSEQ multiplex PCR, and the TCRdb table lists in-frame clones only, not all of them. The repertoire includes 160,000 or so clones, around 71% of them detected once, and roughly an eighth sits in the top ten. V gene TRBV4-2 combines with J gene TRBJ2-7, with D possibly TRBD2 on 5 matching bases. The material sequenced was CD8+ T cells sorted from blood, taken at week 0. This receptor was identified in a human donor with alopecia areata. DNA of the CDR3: TGTGCCAGCAGCCAAGATTTTGAGGGTCGAAGCTCCTACGAGCAGTACTTC. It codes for CASSQDFEGRSSYEQYF.